This T cell receptor (beta chain) is drawn from a study of beta chain features in type 1 diabetes. Details on this clone: What it binds is unknown.

Broader study findings: Moderate yet significant TCRB CDR3 shortening was seen in Type 1 diabetes patients in all four CD4+ subsets.

Isolation of CD4+ naive, central memory, regulatory and stem cell-like memory cells was achieved by sorting via CD45RO/CCR7/CD25/CD127/CD95/CD27. Expressed TCRB transcripts were sequenced because the entire RNA isolate underwent reverse transcription. Roughly 3.6 million reads was the average for naive, central memory and regulatory T cell samples. Repertoires were generated with immunoSEQ multiplex PCR, while TCRdb's copy carries only in-frame clones and drops some. The table includes under 950,000 clones, 17% detected once. This TCR was sampled from a woman in her late teens or twenties in good health. The sequencing input was naive CD4+ T cells from blood.

In DNA form, the CDR3 reads TGCACCACAGATACGCAGTATTTT. Translated, it gives CTTDTQYF. V is TRBV5-1 and J is TRBJ2-3, with D hard to call. This CDR3 comprises 8 residues. Germline CDR1 is SGHRS and CDR2 is YFSETQ. Combining the CDR3 with reference TRBV5-1 and TRBJ2-3 gives the whole variable domain KAGVTQTPRYLIKTRGQQVTLSCSPISGHRSVSWYQQTPGQGLQFLFEYFSETQRNKGNFPGRFSGRQFSNSRSEMNVSTLELGDSALYLCTTDTQYFGPGTRLTVL.